This entry concerns a single T cell receptor (beta chain). Sequencing used immunoSEQ multiplex PCR; TCRdb keeps in-frame clones, though not all of them. The table records about 100,000 clones, 85% to 90% of them present only once. This specimen belongs to a study of control samples from healthy donors and cancer patients. This CDR3 is built from 13 residues. From germline, CDR1 is MNHEY and CDR2 SMNVEV (reference sequence). After removal of 6 bases from V and 3 bases from J, the junction contained 4 bases not matched to a gene. Sequencing used blood. The sequence came from a man aged 25 to 45 in good health. V usage is TRBV27 and J usage is TRBJ1-2; 7 bases fit TRBD1. The CDR3 DNA reads as TGTGCCAGCAGGGGAGGGACAGACTATGGCTACACCTTC. It yields the protein CASRGGTDYGYTF.